This TCR beta chain was found in a study of shared clonotypes between healthy human individuals. The germline CDR1 and CDR2 sequences are MGHRA and YSYEKL. The CDR3 is 17 amino acids. The ends lost 0 bases at V and 0 bases at J; junction bases unmatched: 3. CD45RO+ cells plus CCR7-negative CD45RA+ TemRA cells formed CD8 memory. Some clones are missing from TCRdb's copy, which holds only in-frame ones; the method was immunoSEQ multiplex PCR. The data contain about 380,000 clones, around 96% of them singletons. This sequence was found in a man aged 25-40 years in good health. Sequencing was performed on memory CD8+ T cells sorted from blood. The subset was: CD45RO+ cells pooled with CCR7-negative TemRA cells. The chain has TRBV4-1 and TRBJ2-7; the match to TRBD2 covers 12 bases. The chain's CDR3 is CASSQEASGRASYEQYF. In DNA, the CDR3 is TGCGCCAGCAGCCAAGAAGCTAGCGGGAGGGCCTCCTACGAGCAGTACTTC.